A selection of T cell receptor beta chains follows, all from one sample in a study of post-analysis software for immune sequencing data. TCRdb re-called the PCR reads through MiXCR, storing one row per CDR3 protein. The table has about 820,000 distinct CDR3 sequences, approximately 53% seen once. The sequenced material came from blood. Receptor source: a girl between 10 and 17 years old with multiple sclerosis. CDR3s include the opening cysteine and the closing phenylalanine or tryptophan. D genes are given only for firm matches. Rows may omit the clone size; those that give it use once, few, many or a size class.

CASSPGTTGSVYYGHTF | TGTGCCAGCAGTCCCGGAACGACAGGGTCGGTATATTATGGCCACACCTTC | TRBJ1-2 | TRBV27 | . | TRBD1
CSASVGGGNQPQHF | TGCAGTGCTAGTGTGGGGGGGGGCAATCAGCCCCAGCATTTT | TRBJ1-5 | TRBV20-1 | few | .
CASSEGAVYEQYF | TGTGCCAGCAGCGAAGGGGCAGTATACGAGCAGTACTTC | TRBJ2-7 | TRBV25-1 | . | .
CASRGDRVNTEAFF | TGTGCCAGCAGGGGAGACAGGGTGAACACTGAAGCTTTCTTT | TRBJ1-1 | TRBV2 | few | TRBD1
CASSASDRAKEKLFF | TGTGCCAGCAGTGCCTCGGACAGGGCAAAAGAAAAACTGTTTTTT | TRBJ1-4 | TRBV12-3/TRBV12-4 | . | TRBD1
CASSQERGTGVYF | TGCGCCAGCAGCCAAGAAAGGGGGACAGGGGTATATTTT | TRBJ1-3 | TRBV4-1 | . | TRBD1
CASSFQGRTEAFF | TGTGCCAGCAGTTTCCAGGGCCGCACTGAAGCTTTCTTT | TRBJ1-1 | TRBV12-3/TRBV12-4 | few | .
CSGTGSYNEQFF | TGCAGCGGTACAGGGTCCTACAATGAGCAGTTCTTC | TRBJ2-1 | TRBV29-1 | . | .
CASSQELYRDRAGNEQFF | TGCGCCAGCAGCCAAGAACTATACCGGGACAGGGCGGGCAATGAGCAGTTCTTC | TRBJ2-1 | TRBV4-1 | . | TRBD1
CASSSTKTGGRETQYF | TGTGCCAGCAGTTCCACTAAAACAGGGGGCCGAGAGACCCAGTACTTC | TRBJ2-5 | TRBV6-6 | few | TRBD1
CASSYSFGVRSTDTQYF | TGTGCCAGCAGTTACTCTTTCGGGGTTAGGAGCACAGATACGCAGTATTTT | TRBJ2-3 | TRBV6-5 | . | .
CASSQPAEQYF | TGTGCCAGCAGCCAACCAGCCGAGCAGTACTTC | TRBJ2-7 | TRBV28 | few | .
CASSLAPAAEYEQYF | TGTGCCAGCAGCTTAGCCCCCGCGGCAGAGTACGAGCAGTACTTC | TRBJ2-7 | TRBV7-9 | . | .
CATVAGFTDTQYF | TGTGCCACCGTAGCGGGGTTCACAGATACGCAGTATTTT | TRBJ2-3 | TRBV12-3/TRBV12-4 | few | TRBD2
CASSLALDHEQYF | TGTGCCAGCAGTTTAGCATTGGACCACGAGCAGTACTTC | TRBJ2-7 | TRBV12-3/TRBV12-4 | . | .
CATSSRTGPTEAFF | TGTGCCACCAGCAGCCGGACAGGCCCGACTGAAGCTTTCTTT | TRBJ1-1 | TRBV15 | few | TRBD1
CASSLHRGVRYEQYF | TGTGCCAGCAGCTTGCACAGGGGCGTGAGGTATGAGCAGTACTTC | TRBJ2-4 | TRBV7-2 | . | TRBD1
CASSEPGQVTEQYF | TGTGCCAGCAGTGAACCGGGACAGGTAACCGAGCAGTACTTC | TRBJ2-7 | TRBV6-1 | . | TRBD1
CATSRDLRQGTDRKEKLFF | TGTGCCACCAGCAGAGATCTACGACAGGGGACTGATCGTAAGGAAAAACTGTTTTTT | TRBJ1-4 | TRBV15 | . | TRBD1
CASSLAGGPWDEQFF | TGTGCCAGCAGCTTAGCGGGAGGGCCGTGGGATGAGCAGTTCTTC | TRBJ2-1 | TRBV7-9 | . | TRBD2
CASSSRTGGFISGANVLTF | TGTGCCAGCAGCTCCAGGACAGGGGGCTTCATCTCTGGGGCCAACGTCCTGACTTTC | TRBJ2-6 | TRBV7-9 | few | TRBD1
CASSLALGVSPLHF | TGTGCCAGCAGCTTAGCGCTGGGGGTATCGCCCCTCCACTTT | TRBJ1-6 | TRBV7-9 | . | .
CASSLTGAPSHTYEQYF | TGTGCCAGCAGTTTAACGGGAGCCCCTTCACACACCTACGAGCAGTACTTC | TRBJ2-7 | TRBV27 | few | .
CAASPDRNQETQYF | TGTGCCGCCAGCCCTGACAGAAACCAAGAGACCCAGTACTTC | TRBJ2-5 | TRBV15 | . | .
CSVEGLRSLAGGRVTDTQYF | TGCAGCGTTGAAGGTCTGAGGTCGCTAGCGGGAGGGCGGGTCACAGATACGCAGTATTTT | TRBJ2-3 | TRBV29-1 | . | TRBD2
CSARGGQAYYEQYF | TGCAGTGCTAGGGGCGGACAGGCCTACTACGAGCAGTACTTC | TRBJ2-7 | TRBV20-1 | . | TRBD1
CASSPPGGGSYNEQFF | TGTGCCAGCAGCCCCCCGGGGGGGGGCTCCTACAATGAGCAGTTCTTC | TRBJ2-1 | TRBV14 | . | TRBD2
CASSLTGWDQPQHF | TGTGCCAGCAGCCTGACAGGCTGGGATCAGCCCCAGCATTTT | TRBJ1-5 | TRBV7-9 | . | .
CASNLGQGDSPLHF | TGCGCCAGCAACTTGGGACAGGGAGATTCACCCCTCCACTTT | TRBJ1-6 | TRBV5-1 | few | TRBD1
CASSVQALSYNEQFF | TGCGCCAGCAGCGTACAGGCGCTCTCCTACAATGAGCAGTTCTTC | TRBJ2-1 | TRBV5-1 | . | .
CASSSSTHRTPLHF | TGTGCCAGCAGCTCCTCAACCCACAGGACGCCCCTCCACTTT | TRBJ1-6 | TRBV13 | . | .
CASSMAGGGSYEQYF | TGTGCCAGTAGTATGGCGGGGGGAGGGTCCTACGAGCAGTACTTC | TRBJ2-7 | TRBV19 | . | TRBD2
CASSLTRGSYEQYF | TGTGCCAGCAGCTTGACCAGGGGGTCGTACGAGCAGTACTTC | TRBJ2-7 | TRBV7-2 | many | TRBD1
CASSVEAVYNEQFF | TGTGCCAGCAGCGTAGAGGCAGTTTACAATGAGCAGTTCTTC | TRBJ2-1 | TRBV9 | . | .
CSVAGDEGTDTQYF | TGCAGCGTTGCGGGGGACGAGGGCACAGATACGCAGTATTTT | TRBJ2-3 | TRBV29-1 | . | .